This T cell receptor beta chain was identified during a study of T cell responses to AZD1222 COVID-19 vaccine. Sequencing was performed with immunoSEQ multiplex PCR; in TCRdb, only in-frame clones are kept and a portion is missing. The profile shows roughly 140,000 clones, around 89% of them singletons. The length of the CDR3 is 15 residues. Looked up from germline, CDR1 is MNHEY and CDR2 is SMNVEV (reference sequence). The ends lost 2 bases at V and 4 bases at J; junction bases unmatched: 2. The sample here was peripheral blood, taken on day 0 of AZD1222 vaccination. The TCR was taken from an adult in good health. The chain has TRBV27 and TRBJ1-2; 12 bases agree with TRBD1. CDR3 bases: TGTGCCAGCAGTTTAATGGGACAGGGGGCCTATGGCTACACCTTC. It is translated as CASSLMGQGAYGYTF.